This T cell receptor (beta chain) comes out of a study of blood T cell repertoires in COVID-19. At the level of the study: From the United States, Italy and Spain came samples of acute and convalescent COVID-19. The cDNA or gDNA used as material had been derived from T cells, B-cell-depleted T cells, or PBMCs.

Produced via immunoSEQ multiplex PCR; TCRdb's table is partial and in-frame only. The sample records 200,000 to 250,000 clones, approximately 90% being singletons. V lost 6 bases and J lost 9; bases outside the gene matches: 2. CDR1 is ENHRY, CDR2 SYGVKD, per germline. The CDR3 is made up of 12 amino acids. This clone was seen a handful of times. Grouping used clinical history reported by participants in a survey and questionnaire. This sequence originates from a man aged 25-45 years who had recovered from COVID-19. The chain joins TRBV10-3 to TRBJ2-1, with TRBD1 identical over 10 bases. The specimen sequenced was PBMCs or T cells enriched from blood (not recorded which). The CDR3: CAISGTGVEQFF. The CDR3 coding sequence is TGTGCCATCAGCGGGACAGGGGTTGAGCAGTTCTTC.